The 17 T cell receptor beta chains in this list originate from one sample, sequenced in a study of beta chain features in type 1 diabetes. Expressed TCRB transcripts were sequenced after all isolated RNA was converted to cDNA. Some clones are missing from TCRdb's copy, which holds only in-frame ones; the method was immunoSEQ multiplex PCR. This sample has around 180,000 clones; 10% to 15% occur once, and the top ten carry roughly 0.56%. Specimen: central memory CD4+ T cells from blood. The receptors shown here come from a woman under 30 in good health.

This clone was recorded at least ten times. V usage is TRBV7-8 and J usage is TRBJ2-3; the D is unclear. Germline loops: CDR1 SGHVS, CDR2 FQNEAQ. The CDR3 consists of 12 residues. V lost 5 bases, J lost 6 bases, and 9 bases lay in between. CDR3 residues: CASSPLSDTQYF. The DNA of the CDR3 is TGTGCCAGCAGCCCCCTATCCGATACGCAGTATTTT. The whole variable domain, remainder taken from reference TRBV7-8 and TRBJ2-3, is GAGVSQSPRYKVAKRGQDVALRCDPISGHVSLFWYQQALGQGPEFLTYFQNEAQLDKSGLPSDRFFAERPEGSVSTLKIQRTQQEDSAVYLCASSPLSDTQYFGPGTRLTVL.

This clone has just a few counts. The chain recombines TRBV9 with TRBJ2-1, with 7 bases matching TRBD1. V gave up 6 bases and J gave up 3 bases; unmatched junction bases: 9. In germline, CDR1 is SGDLS, CDR2 YYNGEE. The CDR3 totals 15 residues. CDR3 loop: CASTTGTVSYNEQFF. Written as DNA, the CDR3 is TGTGCCAGCACCACCGGGACAGTAAGCTACAATGAGCAGTTCTTC.

This clone was seen a handful of times. CDR3 nucleotides: TGTGCCAGCAGCCACCTACCCGGACTAGCGCCTTACAATGAGCAGTTCTTC. Its translation: CASSHLPGLAPYNEQFF. The chain couples TRBV5-4 to TRBJ2-1; TRBD2 agrees at 9 bases. The CDR3 is 17 amino acids. The V segment lost 4 bases and the J segment 4 bases; nucleotides outside the gene matches: 12. Germline V gene lookup returns CDR1 SGHNT and CDR2 YYREEE (reference sequence).

This clone was detected only a few times. The CDR3 nucleotides are TGTGCCAGCAGTCTAATACGGACAGGTTCACACTACACCTTC. It yields the protein CASSLIRTGSHYTF. The J gene is TRBJ1-2, the V gene TRBV28; 7 bases agree with TRBD1. After removal of 5 bases from V and 10 bases from J, the junction contained 13 bases not matched to a gene. The CDR3 runs to 14 residues. Germline V gene lookup returns CDR1 MDHEN and CDR2 SYDVKM.

This clone has just a few counts. J is TRBJ2-7 and V is TRBV29-1, with 9 bases identical to TRBD1. Germline CDR1 SQVTM, CDR2 ANQGSEA. With V trimmed by 7 bases and J by 6 bases, 4 bases remained unmatched. The CDR3 runs 11 residues. Here the CDR3 reads CSGGQGFEQYF. The DNA for the CDR3 is TGCAGCGGGGGACAGGGCTTCGAGCAGTACTTC.

This clone occurred a few times. The chain is built from TRBV2 and TRBJ2-2, with 9 bases lining up with TRBD1. Germline-derived CDR1 and CDR2 are SNHLY and FYNNEI. V shed 4 bases, J shed 4 bases, and the junction held 1 base outside the gene matches. There are 14 residues in the CDR3. The CDR3 nucleotides are TGTGCCAGCAGTGGGGACAGGGTCACCGGGGAGCTGTTTTTT. This translates into CASSGDRVTGELFF.

J is TRBJ2-1 and V is TRBV19; D not certain. Germline assignment: CDR1 LNHDA and CDR2 SQIVND (reference sequence). This CDR3 spans 15 amino acids. Trimming stripped 2 bases from V and 0 bases from J, with 8 bases between. The chain's CDR3 is CASSISDFSYNEQFF. CDR3 sequence (DNA): TGTGCCAGTAGTATATCAGACTTCTCCTACAATGAGCAGTTCTTC.

The chain couples TRBV7-2 to TRBJ2-7; D not certain. Germline V CDR1 and CDR2: SGHTA, FQGNSA. The CDR3 sequence is 14 residues long. V lost 3 bases and J 6 bases, leaving 15 bases between the germline ends. The CDR3 nucleotides are TGTGCCAGCAGCTTGGGCAGGCTACGTACCGAGCAGTACTTC. It yields the protein CASSLGRLRTEQYF.

There are a few counts of this clone. J is TRBJ2-5 and V is TRBV7-2; D perhaps matches TRBD2 (5 bases). Germline V gives CDR1 SGHTA, CDR2 FQGNSA. The length of the CDR3 is 14 residues. V dropped 5 bases and J dropped 5 bases, with 15 bases sitting between them. The CDR3 DNA reads TGTGCCAGCAGCCCACGGACTGCTTGGGAGACCCAGTACTTC. Amino acids: CASSPRTAWETQYF.

This chain connects TRBV19 to TRBJ2-1; 12 bases line up with TRBD2. CDR1 is LNHDA, CDR2 SQIVND, per germline (reference sequence). This CDR3 comprises 15 residues. Losses at the gene ends were 6 bases for V and 4 bases for J; bases not matched to a gene: 4. The CDR3: CASREGLAGYNEQFF. CDR3 bases: TGTGCCAGTAGAGAGGGACTAGCGGGTTACAATGAGCAGTTCTTC.

This clone was observed a few times. CDR3 DNA: TGTGCCAGCAGCCAACTCGGGACAGGGGGCACTGAAGCTTTCTTT. Protein sequence: CASSQLGTGGTEAFF. The genes are TRBV14 and TRBJ1-1; 11 nucleotides line up with TRBD1. The trim removed 2 bases at V and 4 bases at J, leaving 3 bases unmatched. Germline values: CDR1 SGHDN, CDR2 FVKESK. This CDR3 contains 15 residues.

The chain is built from TRBV5-6 and TRBJ2-1, with TRBD2 matching 8 bases. Trimming removed 4 bases from V and 6 bases from J; junction bases left unmatched: 6. The CDR3 spans 14 residues. In germline, CDR1 is SGHDT, CDR2 YYEEEE. The CDR3 reads CASSAGLEFNEQFF. CDR3 sequence (DNA): TGTGCCAGCAGCGCGGGACTAGAGTTCAATGAGCAGTTCTTC.

This clone was recorded a few times. The chain uses TRBV13 and TRBJ2-5; D is unresolved. The CDR3 covers 15 residues. Trimming removed 5 bases at V and 1 base at J, with 14 bases between. CDR1 and CDR2 from the germline V gene are PRHDT and FYEKMQ (reference sequence). As DNA, the CDR3 is TGTGCCAGCAGCAGATACTACGCTCCCCAAGAGACCCAGTACTTC. This gives the protein CASSRYYAPQETQYF.

The V gene is TRBV30, the J gene TRBJ1-3; unclear D gene. Looked up from germline, CDR1 is GTSNPN and CDR2 is SVGIG (reference sequence). The CDR3 extends over 10 amino acids. CDR3 sequence (DNA): TGTGCAAGCGGAGGAAACACCATATATTTT. It encodes CASGGNTIYF.

This sequence joins TRBV7-9 and TRBJ2-7; 8 positions agree with TRBD1. This CDR3 spans 15 amino acids. Germline CDR1 reads SEHNR; CDR2 reads FQNEAQ (reference sequence). With 5 bases clipped from V and 6 bases from J, the junction kept 12 bases outside the gene matches. In nucleotides, the CDR3 is TGTGCCAGCAGCAACCCTTCGACAGGGGTTAGCGAGCAGTACTTC. Translating it yields CASSNPSTGVSEQYF.

The chain recombines TRBV4-3 with TRBJ2-1; TRBD1 matches at 8 bases. This CDR3 has 14 amino acids. V was clipped by 1 base and J by 8 bases; unmatched bases: 4. Per the germline V gene, CDR1 is LGHNA and CDR2 is YSLEER. In nucleotides, the CDR3 is TGCGCCAGCAGCCAAGTGGACAGGGTGGATGAGCAGTTCTTC. This codes for CASSQVDRVDEQFF.

This clone has a handful of counts. This chain uses TRBV21-1 with TRBJ2-5; the table's D call TRBD1 went unverified against the DNA. TRBV21-1 is termed a pseudogene. CDR3 length: 17 amino acids. DNA for the CDR3: TGTGCCAGCAGCAAAACCGACTGGGACAGCCCCCAAGAGACCCAGTACTTC. Translating it yields CASSKTDWDSPQETQYF.